This record concerns one T cell receptor beta chain sequence. This record belongs to a study of blood T cell repertoires in COVID-19. Study background: Material from acute and convalescent COVID-19 was sourced from the United States, Italy and Spain.

V dropped 2 bases and J dropped 3; count of bases not matched to a gene: 3. Germline V lookup: CDR1 SGHRS, CDR2 YFSETQ. CDR3 length equals 16 residues. Source study methods: Researchers report that nucleated cell counts were estimated from reference gene primer amplification. TCRdb's table, derived via immunoSEQ multiplex PCR, lists solely in-frame clones and lacks some. The DNA was the basis for D and trimming; V, J and clone size are from that table. The top ten clones hold 11% to 15% of a sample with roughly 34,000 clones, over 80% of them seen once. The TCR sequence derives from a man aged 55-75 years with active COVID-19. The chain has TRBV5-1 and TRBJ2-2; 11 positions agree with TRBD2. The sample taken for sequencing was peripheral blood. The CDR3 sequence is CASSLLAGVDTGELFF. The CDR3 DNA reads TGCGCCAGCAGCTTACTAGCGGGAGTAGACACCGGGGAGCTGTTTTTT.